The rows below give T cell receptor beta chains drawn from one sample of a study of blood T cell repertoires in COVID-19. Sequencing used immunoSEQ multiplex PCR; TCRdb keeps in-frame clones, though not all of them. The sample includes about 360,000 clones, approximately 86% of them seen just once. The material sequenced was peripheral blood. These receptors were taken from a human donor in a cohort sampled during active COVID-19. Each CDR3 is given with its conserved first and last residue.

>TRBV27
CARARGGEDTEAFF
>TRBV2
CARDRGGLNTEAFF
>TRBV6-5
CASRPTAPYGYTF
>TRBV4-1
CASSQGTGKTRNTEAFF
>TRBV2
CASTGYRVQETQYF
>TRBV28
CATRTGGNEQFF
>TRBV20-1
CSALTFYGYTF
>TRBV4-1
CASSQATIAGGNTGELFF
>TRBV18
CASSPRGGPTQYF
>TRBV24-1
CATSDRARGTDTQYF
>TRBV18
CASSPMTSGRVSDTQYF
>TRBV29-1
CSVEKGHGYTF
>TRBV19
CASSTLDKYSNQPQHF
>TRBV19
CASIDQGNYGYTF
>TRBV6-1
CASSEGGSDTGELFF
>TRBV2
CASSPGTFIPNEQFF
>TRBV5-1
CASSWRGASGNTIYF
>TRBV7-6
CASSLSSGTGTNSGNTIYF
>TRBV29-1
CSAAGTTDNEQFF
>TRBV5-4
CASSLALAGGNTDTQYF
>TRBV27
CASSWGPATEAFF
>TRBV15
CATSRERRGNTEAFF
>TRBV5-4
CASSRGQGLEQYF
>TRBV5-1
CASSLDRGYGYTF
>TRBV18
CASSPRSGSQDEQFF
>TRBV30
CAWGQGNEKLFF